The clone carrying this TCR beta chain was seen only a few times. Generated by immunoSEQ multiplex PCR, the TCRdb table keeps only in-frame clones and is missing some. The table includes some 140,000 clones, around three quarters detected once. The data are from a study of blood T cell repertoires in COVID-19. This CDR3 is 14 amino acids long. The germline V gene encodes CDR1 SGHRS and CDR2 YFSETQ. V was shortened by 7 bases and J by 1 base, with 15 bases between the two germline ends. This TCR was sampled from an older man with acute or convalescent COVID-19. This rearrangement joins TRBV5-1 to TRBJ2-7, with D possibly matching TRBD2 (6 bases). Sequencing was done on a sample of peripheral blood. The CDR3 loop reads CASGFDGGSYEQYF. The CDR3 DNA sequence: TGCGCCAGCGGATTCGATGGGGGGTCCTACGAGCAGTACTTC.